The 28 T cell receptor beta chains given below trace back to one sample, sequenced in a study of blood T cell repertoires in COVID-19. Here immunoSEQ multiplex PCR was the method, and the copy in TCRdb shows in-frame clones only, minus some. This repertoire shows about 120,000 clones, more than 60% found once; its top ten account for about 6.8%. The sequencing input was peripheral blood. The source is a man in his 70s with acute or convalescent COVID-19.

J is TRBJ1-1 and V is TRBV19; 7 bases match TRBD1. Germline V lookup: CDR1 LNHDA, CDR2 SQIVND (reference sequence). This CDR3 is 14 amino acids long. Trimming at V came to 3 bases and at J to 5 bases, leaving 6 bases not matched to a gene. The CDR3 region has the DNA TGTGCCAGTAGTATGGGACAGAGAACAACTGAAGCTTTCTTT. It yields the protein CASSMGQRTTEAFF.

The chain combines TRBV7-2 with TRBJ1-5, with 7 positions matching TRBD1. The J segment lost 3 bases and the V segment lost 2 bases, leaving 4 bases of the junction unmatched. CDR1 is SGHTA and CDR2 is FQGNSA in the germline V gene. This CDR3 contains 15 residues. CDR3 residues: CASSLTGQNNQPQHF. CDR3 DNA: TGTGCCAGCAGCTTAACGGGACAGAACAATCAGCCCCAGCATTTT.

This clone was recorded only once. The chain recombines TRBV6-5 with TRBJ1-6; 9 bases match TRBD1. The CDR3 is made up of 15 amino acids. The J segment lost 7 bases and the V segment lost 6 bases, leaving 7 bases of the junction unmatched. The V gene's germline CDR1 is MNHEY and CDR2 SVGAGI. Here the CDR3 reads CASRYDRGANSPLHF. CDR3 in DNA: TGTGCCAGCAGATACGACAGGGGGGCAAATTCACCCCTCCACTTT.

The chain joins TRBV28 to TRBJ1-6; weak D call: TRBD1 (6 bases). V was trimmed by 6 bases and J by 1 base, leaving 10 bases between them. The CDR3 loop spans 15 amino acids. CDR1 is MDHEN, CDR2 SYDVKM, per germline. Here the CDR3 reads CASREGGSYNSPLHF. CDR3 coding DNA: TGTGCCAGCAGGGAGGGGGGGTCCTATAATTCACCCCTCCACTTT. Full variable domain (remainder filled in from reference TRBV28 and TRBJ1-6): DVKVTQSSRYLVKRTGEKVFLECVQDMDHENMFWYRQDPGLGLRLIYFSYDVKMKEKGDIPEGYSVSREKKERFSLILESASTNQTSMYLCASREGGSYNSPLHFGNGTRLTVT.

The CDR3 DNA sequence: TGTGCCAGTAGTGCGGGGTCCTCTGGAAACACCATATATTTT. Protein product: CASSAGSSGNTIYF. The rearrangement uses TRBV19 and TRBJ1-3; D unclear. Germline V gene data show CDR1 as LNHDA and CDR2 as SQIVND (reference sequence). The CDR3 extends over 14 amino acids. V shed 5 bases and J shed 0 bases, with 8 bases lying between them.

The V gene is TRBV5-1, the J gene TRBJ1-2, with a weak D call TRBD1 (6 bases). Trimming shortened V by 0 bases and J by 4 bases, and 19 bases separated the two germline ends. The CDR3 is 17 residues long. Per the germline V gene, CDR1 is SGHRS and CDR2 is YFSETQ. Written as DNA, the CDR3 is TGCGCCAGCAGCTTGGGCAGGGGCCCACAAGAAGGCTATGGCTACACCTTC. This encodes CASSLGRGPQEGYGYTF. Supplemented by reference TRBV5-1 and TRBJ1-2, the full variable domain reads KAGVTQTPRYLIKTRGQQVTLSCSPISGHRSVSWYQQTPGQGLQFLFEYFSETQRNKGNFPGRFSGRQFSNSRSEMNVSTLELGDSALYLCASSLGRGPQEGYGYTFGSGTRLTVV.

The chain has TRBV7-9 and TRBJ1-4, with TRBD1 matching over 9 bases. Germline CDR1 SEHNR, CDR2 FQNEAQ (reference sequence). After removal of 4 bases from V and 5 bases from J, the junction contained 8 bases not matched to a gene. The CDR3 is 16 amino acids. The CDR3 coding sequence is TGTGCCAGCAGCTGGACAGGGGCCAGACTGAATGAAAAACTGTTTTTT. Protein: CASSWTGARLNEKLFF.

The chain couples TRBV6-5 to TRBJ2-7; 8 bases map to TRBD1. The J segment lost 1 base and the V segment lost 1 base, leaving 6 bases of the junction unmatched. Per germline, CDR1 MNHEY and CDR2 SVGAGI. The CDR3 runs 16 residues. In nucleotides, the CDR3 is TGTGCCAGCAGTTACTTTGGACAGGGATCTTCCTACGAGCAGTACTTC. Protein product: CASSYFGQGSSYEQYF.

The chain combines TRBV6-2 or TRBV6-3 with TRBJ2-1; maybe TRBD2 (6 bases). The germline gives CDR1 MNHEY, CDR2 SVGEGT. V lost 0 bases to trimming and J lost 8 bases, with 17 bases between them. The CDR3 consists of 16 residues. The CDR3 loop reads CASSYSGGAPLDEQFF. CDR3 sequence (DNA): TGTGCCAGCAGTTACTCAGGCGGGGCCCCTCTCGATGAGCAGTTCTTC.

The rearrangement uses TRBV7-9 and TRBJ2-1; the match to TRBD2 covers 11 bases. Trimming took 5 bases from V and 6 from J; bases not matched to a gene: 6. Germline-derived CDR1 and CDR2 are SEHNR and FQNEAQ (reference sequence). The CDR3 consists of 15 residues. The DNA for the CDR3 is TGTGCCAGCAGCCTACTAGCGGGGGACCTCAATGAGCAGTTCTTC. Translating it yields CASSLLAGDLNEQFF.

In its sample, this clone was seen once. The rearrangement links TRBV11-2 to TRBJ2-2, with 9 bases aligning to TRBD2. The trim removed 4 bases at V and 6 bases at J, leaving 6 bases unmatched. The CDR3 totals 15 residues. Germline values: CDR1 SGHAT, CDR2 FQNNGV. In nucleotides, the CDR3 is TGTGCCAGCAGCTATAGCGGGAGTAGGGCCGGGGAGCTGTTTTTT. Translation gives CASSYSGSRAGELFF.

This clone came up once. The CDR3 loop is CASSTQFSGNTIYF. The CDR3 DNA sequence: TGTGCCAGTAGTACCCAGTTCAGTGGAAACACCATATATTTT. The chain joins TRBV19 to TRBJ1-3; D unresolved. In germline, CDR1 is LNHDA, CDR2 SQIVND (reference sequence). V lost 4 bases to trimming and J lost 3 bases, with 10 bases between them. The CDR3 length is 14 residues.

This chain connects TRBV27 to TRBJ2-3, with D possibly TRBD1 on 5 matching bases. Looked up from germline, CDR1 is MNHEY and CDR2 is SMNVEV (reference sequence). The V end lost 7 bases, the J end lost 3 bases, and 11 bases lay between the germline ends. This CDR3 has 13 residues. The CDR3: CASNHRPTDTQYF. The DNA for the CDR3 is TGTGCCAGCAACCACAGGCCTACAGATACGCAGTATTTT.

The rearrangement uses TRBV5-1 and TRBJ2-7; 8 positions match TRBD2. Looked up from germline, CDR1 is SGHRS and CDR2 is YFSETQ. The trim removed 4 bases at V and 2 bases at J, leaving 8 bases unmatched. The CDR3 is 15 amino acids. The CDR3 DNA reads TGCGCCAGCAGCCCAGGGGCGGGAGGCCCCTACGAGCAGTACTTC. Translating it yields CASSPGAGGPYEQYF.

The J gene is TRBJ1-1, the V gene TRBV13; D is perhaps TRBD1 (5 bases). Germline CDR1 and CDR2: PRHDT and FYEKMQ (reference sequence). This CDR3 is built from 15 residues. The V gene lost 4 bases and the J gene lost 2 bases, with 14 bases spanning the gap. The CDR3 spells CASSSKGLLNTEAFF. DNA of the CDR3: TGTGCCAGCAGCTCCAAGGGACTCTTAAACACTGAAGCTTTCTTT. The variable domain in full, completed from reference TRBV13 and TRBJ1-1, reads AAGVIQSPRHLIKEKRETATLKCYPIPRHDTVYWYQQGPGQDPQFLISFYEKMQSDKGSIPDRFSAQQFSDYHSELNMSSLELGDSALYFCASSSKGLLNTEAFFGQGTRLTVV.

Of note for this clone: The same CDR3 is also encoded by other DNA sequences in this sample. V usage is TRBV5-1 and J usage is TRBJ1-1, with D possibly TRBD1 on 6 matching bases. Trimming took off 0 bases at V and 4 bases at J, with 7 bases between the two ends. The CDR3 covers 13 residues. Germline values: CDR1 SGHRS, CDR2 YFSETQ. CDR3 sequence: CASSLEQGTEAFF. Written as DNA, the CDR3 is TGCGCCAGCAGCTTGGAACAGGGCACTGAAGCTTTCTTT.

This clone has only a few counts. The chain combines TRBV6-5 with TRBJ1-5; no firm D call. CDR1 MNHEY and CDR2 SVGAGI come from the germline V gene. The length of the CDR3 is 15 residues. The V and J ends lost 6 bases and 0 bases respectively, with 12 bases between them. The CDR3 protein is CASRTTLDSNQPQHF. As DNA, the CDR3 is TGTGCCAGCAGGACGACACTTGATAGCAATCAGCCCCAGCATTTT.

This clone occurred a few times. The chain employs TRBV2 and TRBJ2-1, with D perhaps matching TRBD1 (5 bases). CDR3 length: 14 amino acids. Trimming shortened V by 8 bases and J by 9 bases, and 20 bases separated the two germline ends. From germline, CDR1 is SNHLY and CDR2 FYNNEI. The CDR3 sequence: CASGSSGPQGEQFF. CDR3 sequence (DNA): TGTGCCAGCGGCAGCTCAGGGCCCCAAGGTGAGCAGTTCTTC.

The J gene is TRBJ2-7, the V gene TRBV28, with TRBD2 matching over 7 bases. V lost 1 base and J lost 1; bases outside the gene matches: 4. From germline, CDR1 is MDHEN and CDR2 SYDVKM. The CDR3 is 15 residues long. In nucleotides, the CDR3 is TGTGCCAGCAGTTTATTGGCGGGGGAGTCCTACGAGCAGTACTTC. Translated, it gives CASSLLAGESYEQYF. Combining the CDR3 with reference TRBV28 and TRBJ2-7 gives the whole variable domain DVKVTQSSRYLVKRTGEKVFLECVQDMDHENMFWYRQDPGLGLRLIYFSYDVKMKEKGDIPEGYSVSREKKERFSLILESASTNQTSMYLCASSLLAGESYEQYFGPGTRLTVT.

Notes on this clone: Different DNA sequences within this sample yield the same CDR3. The V call is TRBV28, the J call TRBJ1-4, with a weak D call TRBD1 (6 bases). The V end was cut by 3 bases, the J end by 3 bases, with 8 bases between. Germline lookup yields CDR1 MDHEN and CDR2 SYDVKM. The CDR3 length is 14 residues. The CDR3 here is CASSLTGANEKLFF. The CDR3 bases are TGTGCCAGCAGTTTGACAGGCGCTAATGAAAAACTGTTTTTT.

To note about this clone: Other DNA sequences in the same sample also yield this CDR3. This rearrangement joins TRBV2 to TRBJ2-7, with 7 bases identical to TRBD1. Germline CDR1 and CDR2: SNHLY and FYNNEI. The J segment lost 3 bases and the V segment lost 4 bases, leaving 0 bases of the junction unmatched. CDR3 length equals 12 residues. The CDR3 nucleotides read TGTGCCAGCAGTGGGGACAGCTACGAGCAGTACTTC. This gives the protein CASSGDSYEQYF.

This rearrangement joins TRBV13 to TRBJ2-1; weak D call: TRBD1 (7 bases). The length of the CDR3 is 17 residues. Germline CDR1 reads PRHDT; CDR2 reads FYEKMQ (reference sequence). The V gene lost 5 bases and the J gene lost 8 bases, with 25 bases spanning the gap. The CDR3 protein is CASSKRRQGLAGDEQFF. The CDR3 DNA is TGTGCCAGCAGCAAGAGGCGACAGGGACTCGCCGGGGATGAGCAGTTCTTC.

The V and J genes are TRBV7-2 and TRBJ2-7, with a tentative D call TRBD2 (5 bases). The CDR3 spans 12 residues. Germline CDR1 reads SGHTA; CDR2 reads FQGNSA. V was pared by 5 bases and J by 8 bases, with 13 bases between. CDR3 sequence (DNA): TGTGCCAGCAGCCCCGCTAGCAACAAGCAGTACTTC. Translation: CASSPASNKQYF.

V is TRBV11-2 and J is TRBJ2-1, with a possible D match to TRBD1 (6 bases). Germline V gives CDR1 SGHAT, CDR2 FQNNGV. This CDR3 is 13 amino acids long. V lost 0 bases, J lost 12 bases, and 12 bases lay in between. CDR3 coding DNA: TGTGCCAGCAGCTTAGAAAGACAGGACTGGCAGTTCTTC. The encoded protein is CASSLERQDWQFF. The whole variable domain, filled in from reference TRBV11-2 and TRBJ2-1, reads EAGVAQSPRYKIIEKRQSVAFWCNPISGHATLYWYQQILGQGPKLLIQFQNNGVVDDSQLPKDRFSAERLKGVDSTLKIQPAKLEDSAVYLCASSLERQDWQFFGPGTRLTVL.

The chain's CDR3 is CASSLAERETQYF. The CDR3, as DNA: TGTGCCAGCAGCTTAGCCGAGAGGGAGACCCAGTACTTC. This rearrangement joins TRBV7-8 to TRBJ2-5; no clear D gene. This CDR3 is 13 amino acids long. Trimming left V 0 bases short and J 5 bases short, with 7 bases between. Germline CDR1 is SGHVS and CDR2 is FQNEAQ. The complete variable domain, with remaining parts taken from reference TRBV7-8 and TRBJ2-5, reads GAGVSQSPRYKVAKRGQDVALRCDPISGHVSLFWYQQALGQGPEFLTYFQNEAQLDKSGLPSDRFFAERPEGSVSTLKIQRTQQEDSAVYLCASSLAERETQYFGPGTRLLVL.

The V call is TRBV27, the J call TRBJ2-1, with 9 bases that match TRBD1. The germline CDR1 and CDR2 sequences are MNHEY and SMNVEV (reference sequence). With 2 bases clipped from V and 9 bases from J, the junction kept 14 bases outside the gene matches. This CDR3 region has 17 residues. The DNA of the CDR3 is TGTGCCAGCAGTTTAGCACCCGGGACAGGGTTCTGGGGTGAGCAGTTCTTC. It is translated as CASSLAPGTGFWGEQFF.

The chain employs TRBV7-2 and TRBJ2-3, with D possibly TRBD2 on 5 matching bases. The CDR3 is made up of 13 amino acids. CDR1 and CDR2 (germline): SGHTA, FQGNSA. Trimming removed 1 base from V and 7 bases from J, with 9 bases in between. This CDR3 is CASSLGAAYTQYF. The DNA of the CDR3 is TGTGCCAGCAGCTTAGGAGCGGCTTATACGCAGTATTTT.

There are a few counts of this clone. The rearrangement links TRBV7-3 to TRBJ1-1; TRBD1 aligns across 10 bases. CDR3 length: 15 amino acids. Per the germline V gene, CDR1 is SGHTA and CDR2 is FQGTGA. V lost 5 bases and J lost 4; bases outside the gene matches: 7. In DNA, the CDR3 is TGTGCCAGCAGCCCCCTAGGACAGGGGGGCACTGAAGCTTTCTTT. It specifies CASSPLGQGGTEAFF. Based on the CDR3 plus reference TRBV7-3 and TRBJ1-1, the full variable domain is GAGVSQTPSNKVTEKGKYVELRCDPISGHTALYWYRQSLGQGPEFLIYFQGTGAADDSGLPNDRFFAVRPEGSVSTLKIQRTERGDSAVYLCASSPLGQGGTEAFFGQGTRLTVV.